This T cell receptor (beta chain) was sequenced in a study of siplizumab effects on memory and regulatory T cells (dated 2019 in TCRdb). About the investigation overall: The study examined how the anti-CD2 antibody siplizumab affects alloreactive T-cell subsets in allogeneic mixed lymphocyte reactions built from human PBMCs.

In addition, sequencing in three donor pairs included unstimulated CD8+ effector memory subsets alongside CD4+ naive, CD8+ naive, CD8+ TEMRA and CD4+ memory subsets. Sorted unstimulated T cells and proliferating T cells recovered from mixed lymphocyte reactions underwent TCRbeta CDR3 sequencing. Fresh whole blood from ten HLA-typed healthy donors was used as the source from which PBMCs were isolated. The full study reports these points: For roughly 75-95% of proliferating CD4+ or CD8+ clones, no naive or memory phenotype could be assigned. In reactions with siplizumab, an average of approximately 69% of mappable alloreactive CD4+ clones were Treg-derived, compared with roughly 26% in control reactions. Because sequences below about 10^-5 frequency were poorly captured, only a minor fraction of alloreactive clones could be mapped to unstimulated subsets. Whether proliferating Tregs from siplizumab cultures actually had suppressive function was not functionally confirmed. Unstimulated naive T cells appeared more diverse than memory T cells, and naive cells seemed to contribute substantially to the alloresponse. Siplizumab significantly lowered the cumulative frequency of alloreactive sequences that could be traced to unstimulated CD4+ memory T cells.

The CDR3 runs 13 residues from the cysteine to the phenylalanine. Here the CDR3 DNA is all that survives: 39 bases in frame from base 1. Via the germline V gene, CDR1 is SNHLY and CDR2 FYNNEI. In the case of this clone: The clone's antigen remains unknown. Relative to the germline gene, one junction end is altered; a read error may explain this.

Library preparation employed the immunoSEQ multiplex PCR assay. Roughly 10^5 TCR templates per sample were assayed on the deep sequencing platform. Genomic DNA extracted from sorted T cells was used for TCRbeta CDR3 sequencing. The study's own analysis went as follows. Clonal analysis of TCRbeta CDR3 data was done in the R programming language. Alloreactive CD4+ and CD8+ clones were defined by comparing unstimulated samples with post-reaction CFSE-low samples. Regulatory or non-regulatory origin of alloreactive CD4+ clones was assigned by matching sequences to the sorted unstimulated Treg and non-Treg repertoires. The source is immuneACCESS, and TCRdb retained only in-frame sequences with V and J called. Part of the clones is not carried over; for the studies checked, unresolved V genes explain less than half of this, and the remainder is unexplained. V and J calls and clone size come straight from that table; D and trimming were deduced from the DNA. Here the sample has 50,000 to 70,000 clones; approximately 97% occur a single time. Roughly 0.097% of the sample is taken by the ten largest.

This TCR derives from a human donor in good health. The source material was naive CD8+ T cells sorted from blood. Taken with the paper, the label for cell subset or site translates to: unstimulated naive T cells. Recombination joined TRBV2 with TRBJ2-7, and possibly TRBD1, on 6 matching bases. The CDR3 protein: CASRDRNSYEQYF. At the DNA level, the sequence is TGTGCCAGCCGTGACAGGAACTCCTACGAGCAGTACTTC.